This T cell receptor beta chain was identified during a study of T cell changes during pregnancy in multiple sclerosis. Assay used: immunoSEQ multiplex PCR; TCRdb lists only in-frame clones, some missing. This sample has some 40,000 clones, with around 94% found just once. The V gene's germline CDR1 is SEHNR and CDR2 FQNEAQ (reference sequence). Trimming removed 5 bases at V and 2 bases at J, with 9 bases between. The CDR3 has 13 residues. The sequencing here drew on peripheral blood, taken in the third trimester of pregnancy. The source is a female donor with multiple sclerosis, enrolled in a pregnancy study. V gene TRBV7-9 combines with J gene TRBJ1-2, with unresolved D. Here the CDR3 reads CASSHEANYGYTF. The CDR3 coding sequence is TGTGCCAGCAGCCATGAGGCCAACTATGGCTACACCTTC.